This T cell receptor (beta chain) was found in a study of cytomegalovirus exposure and HLA in healthy donors. Findings of the study overall: The study carried out a later analysis of TCR beta sequences. It associated 15,000 to 20,000 of them with specific HLA alleles at a false discovery rate of 0.05. Per a prior analysis, the majority of TCR beta V segments were productive roughly 90% or roughly 30% of the time.

The PCR ran on 60 Vbeta and 13 Jbeta primers. Sequencing was performed with immunoSEQ multiplex PCR; in TCRdb, only in-frame clones are kept and a portion is missing. This sample's clone table lists about 54,000 clones. Trimming took 5 bases from V and 4 from J, leaving 11 bases between them. The germline CDR1 and CDR2 sequences are SGHTA and FQGTGA. The CDR3 consists of 13 residues. Points on this clone: No antigen is known for it.

This receptor was identified in a woman between 40 and 50 years old in good health and CMV-seronegative. Sequencing was performed on PBMCs. The chain combines TRBV7-3 with TRBJ1-1; D is undetermined. The CDR3 DNA reads as TGTGCCAGCAGCAAATCACAGAGCACTGAAGCTTTCTTT. It encodes CASSKSQSTEAFF.